Listed here is a single TCR beta chain. Its specificity is not known. This entry comes from a study of beta chain features in type 1 diabetes. TCRB transcripts that were expressed got sequenced, as all of the isolated RNA had been reverse transcribed. The data were produced by immunoSEQ multiplex PCR, yet TCRdb's version contains in-frame clones alone and is incomplete. This table holds roughly 350,000 clones, about 10% found once. The length of the CDR3 is 14 residues. V lost 5 bases and J lost 6, with 16 bases in between. Germline V CDR1 and CDR2: SGHAT, FQDESV (reference sequence). Points from the study as a whole: All four CD4+ subsets from Type 1 diabetes patients carried moderately but significantly shorter TCRB CDR3s. Using cDNA template may skew counts toward highly expressing activated cells. Patients showed naive, central memory and Treg TCRB repertoires that appeared more similar than those of healthy donors.

One heparinised blood draw, averaging approximately 120 mL, came from each donor. Based on CD45RO/CCR7/CD25/CD127/CD95/CD27, CD4+ regulatory, stem cell-like memory, naive and central memory cells were sorted. J is TRBJ1-2 and V is TRBV11-1; D may be TRBD1 (6 bases). The sequenced material came from central memory CD4+ T cells from blood. This TCR was sampled from a man aged 25-40 years with type 1 diabetes. CDR3 sequence reads: CASSPGRGRDGYTF. The CDR3 region has the DNA TGTGCCAGCAGCCCCGGGCGGGGGCGCGATGGCTACACCTTC. The full variable domain, completed using reference TRBV11-1 and TRBJ1-2, is EAEVAQSPRYKITEKSQAVAFWCDPISGHATLYWYRQILGQGPELLVQFQDESVVDDSQLPKDRFSAERLKGVDSTLKIQPAELGDSAMYLCASSPGRGRDGYTFGSGTRLTVV.